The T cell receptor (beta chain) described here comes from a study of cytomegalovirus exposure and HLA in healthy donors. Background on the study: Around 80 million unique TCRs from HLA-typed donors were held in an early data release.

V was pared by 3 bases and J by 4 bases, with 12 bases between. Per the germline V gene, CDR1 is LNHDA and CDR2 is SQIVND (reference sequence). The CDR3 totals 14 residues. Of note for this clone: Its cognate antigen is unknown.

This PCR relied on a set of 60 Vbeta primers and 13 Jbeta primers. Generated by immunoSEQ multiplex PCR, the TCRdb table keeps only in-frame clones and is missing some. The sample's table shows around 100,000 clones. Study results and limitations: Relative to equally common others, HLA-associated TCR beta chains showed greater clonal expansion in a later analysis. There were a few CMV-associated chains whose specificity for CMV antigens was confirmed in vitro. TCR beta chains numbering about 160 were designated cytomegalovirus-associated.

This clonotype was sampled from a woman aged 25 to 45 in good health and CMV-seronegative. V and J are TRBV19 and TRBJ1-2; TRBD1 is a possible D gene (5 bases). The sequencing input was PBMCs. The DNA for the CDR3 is TGTGCCAGTAGTATCACAGGTGCGGCCTATGGCTACACCTTC. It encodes CASSITGAAYGYTF.